The rows below give T cell receptor beta chains drawn from one sample of a study of cytotoxic CD8 clonotypes in ibrutinib-treated CLL. Produced via immunoSEQ multiplex PCR; TCRdb's table is partial and in-frame only. Here the sample spans about 45,000 clones, approximately 65% being singletons. The specimen comprised PBMCs, sampled after 24 months of ibrutinib treatment. Source of these receptors: a human donor with chronic lymphocytic leukemia. Each CDR3 is given with its conserved first and last residue.

j_gene: TRBJ2-1
v_gene: TRBV5-1
CDR3aa: CASSGGTSGRTYNEQFF

j_gene: TRBJ1-2
v_gene: TRBV5-1
CDR3aa: CASSSDGGNYGYTF

j_gene: TRBJ1-6
v_gene: TRBV6-5
CDR3aa: CASSYGGVTNSPLHF

j_gene: TRBJ1-5
v_gene: TRBV5-1
CDR3aa: CASRRDSNQPQHF

j_gene: TRBJ1-5
v_gene: TRBV7-2
CDR3aa: CASSASSQPQHF

j_gene: TRBJ1-4
v_gene: TRBV4-2
CDR3aa: CASSQDISRNEKLFF

j_gene: TRBJ2-7
v_gene: TRBV27
CDR3aa: CATNERDRGTGEQYF

j_gene: TRBJ2-3
v_gene: TRBV4-1
CDR3aa: CASSQDNHQMADTQYF

j_gene: TRBJ2-2
v_gene: TRBV23-1
CDR3aa: CASGRPAVGTGELFF

j_gene: TRBJ2-1
v_gene: TRBV9
CDR3aa: CASSVQIRQGGSYNEQFF

j_gene: TRBJ1-3
v_gene: TRBV11-1
CDR3aa: CASSLEERSSGNTIYF

j_gene: TRBJ2-7
v_gene: TRBV5-1
CDR3aa: CASSTKGPGLGEQYF

j_gene: TRBJ2-3
v_gene: TRBV5-4
CDR3aa: CASSDPGLSTDTQYF

j_gene: TRBJ2-7
v_gene: TRBV2
CDR3aa: CASSAGENYYEQYF

j_gene: TRBJ1-5
v_gene: TRBV7-8
CDR3aa: CASSRSGGNQPQHF

j_gene: TRBJ2-3
v_gene: TRBV19
CDR3aa: CASSTQGSTTDTQYF

j_gene: TRBJ2-7
v_gene: TRBV5-1
CDR3aa: CASSLDNSYEQYF

j_gene: TRBJ2-7
v_gene: TRBV2
CDR3aa: CASSGGPLEQYF

j_gene: TRBJ1-2
v_gene: TRBV2
CDR3aa: CASILDPTGWYERYTF

j_gene: TRBJ2-4
v_gene: TRBV6-1
CDR3aa: CASSETGLVIQYF

j_gene: TRBJ2-7
v_gene: TRBV18
CDR3aa: CASSPSGQGTYEQYF

j_gene: TRBJ2-7
v_gene: TRBV5-1
CDR3aa: CASSPGRGLSYEQYF

j_gene: TRBJ2-1
v_gene: TRBV28
CDR3aa: CASSRRVMSYNEQFF

j_gene: TRBJ2-3
v_gene: TRBV30
CDR3aa: CAWSVLRAHTDTQYF

j_gene: TRBJ1-4
v_gene: TRBV2
CDR3aa: CARSSTGSYEKLFF

j_gene: TRBJ1-1
v_gene: TRBV7-3
CDR3aa: CASSFGGRAAEAFF

j_gene: TRBJ1-1
v_gene: TRBV27
CDR3aa: CASSLSAVSGAEAFF

j_gene: TRBJ1-1
v_gene: TRBV18
CDR3aa: CASSPLRLWNTEAFF

j_gene: TRBJ2-7
v_gene: TRBV20-1
CDR3aa: CSAMIYEQYF

j_gene: TRBJ1-3
v_gene: TRBV4-1
CDR3aa: CASSQGGQKVLGPGNTIYF

j_gene: TRBJ1-6
v_gene: TRBV4-1
CDR3aa: CASSQDSDYNSPLHF

j_gene: TRBJ2-5
v_gene: TRBV7-9
CDR3aa: CASSSRGIQETQYF

j_gene: TRBJ2-1
v_gene: TRBV14
CDR3aa: CASSQFTANEQFF

j_gene: TRBJ2-3
v_gene: TRBV7-2
CDR3aa: CASSLTSGGGTDTQYF

j_gene: TRBJ2-2
v_gene: TRBV19
CDR3aa: CASSIGGLAGGLGELFF

j_gene: TRBJ1-1
v_gene: TRBV6-5
CDR3aa: CASSLQAMNTEAFF

j_gene: TRBJ2-7
v_gene: TRBV7-2
CDR3aa: CASSLALPGTGIPYEQYF

j_gene: TRBJ1-3
v_gene: TRBV15
CDR3aa: CATSNRRDRDGNTIYF

j_gene: TRBJ1-5
v_gene: TRBV4-1
CDR3aa: CASSQFEMTDNQPQHF

j_gene: TRBJ2-2
v_gene: TRBV7-9
CDR3aa: CASGDYYTGELFF

j_gene: TRBJ2-7
v_gene: TRBV7-9
CDR3aa: CASSPPGLAGGYEQYF

j_gene: TRBJ2-5
v_gene: TRBV15
CDR3aa: CATSRFVGQVGQETQYF

j_gene: TRBJ1-1
v_gene: TRBV5-1
CDR3aa: CASSPGGAGRVTEAFF